What follows are 14 T cell receptor beta chains derived from one specimen sequenced in a study of spatial heterogeneity in lung cancer. Notes on the study in general: Within tumors, counts of expanded alpha and beta TCRs tracked tumor mutation counts.

What these receptors recognize is not known. The time point was: sample taken at primary tumor resection. TCRdb re-derived calls from the 5' RACE reads in MiXCR, one entry per CDR3 protein. Of more than 3,000 distinct CDR3 sequences listed, about 5.3% were seen once; the top ten hold over 12%. The sequencing used lung tumor tissue, collected at surgery. Every receptor here comes from a female donor with early-stage non-small cell lung cancer.

This clonotype has just a few counts. The chain links TRBV6-5 to TRBJ2-1, with D unresolved. The CDR3 is 19 amino acids. The V end lost 0 bases, the J end lost 7 bases, and 25 bases lay between the germline ends. The V gene's germline CDR1 is MNHEY and CDR2 SVGAGI. CDR3 region: CASSYSRLPDWVRSNEQFF. For the CDR3, the DNA is TGTGCCAGCAGTTACTCGAGACTCCCTGACTGGGTGCGAAGTAATGAGCAGTTCTTC.

By sample fraction, this clonotype is medium-sized (0.01 to 0.1%). The gene calls are TRBV5-1 and TRBJ2-7, with D uncertain. The CDR3 covers 15 residues. Per the germline V gene, CDR1 is SGHRS and CDR2 is YFSETQ. V was cut by 4 bases and J by 4 bases, with 18 bases left in between. The CDR3 spells CASSLDPLVRYEQYF. The CDR3 bases are TGCGCCAGCAGCCTAGACCCCTTAGTTAGGTACGAGCAGTACTTC.

This clonotype was seen a single time. The chain combines TRBV10-2 with TRBJ1-3; D not certain. The ends were cut back, 6 bases at V and 1 base at J, with 7 bases in the middle. Per the germline V gene, CDR1 is WSHSY and CDR2 is SAAADI. The CDR3 is 13 amino acids. The DNA for the CDR3 is TGCGCCAGCAGCCCTCTATCTGGAAACACCATATATTTT. Translation: CASSPLSGNTIYF.

This clonotype was observed many times. This sequence joins TRBV5-1 and TRBJ2-5; D gene ambiguous. Trimming took 2 bases from V and 0 from J, leaving 8 bases between them. This CDR3 has 14 amino acids. Germline V gives CDR1 SGHRS, CDR2 YFSETQ. In DNA form, the CDR3 reads TGCGCCAGCAGCTTCGCTAGGGACCAAGAGACCCAGTACTTC. Residues: CASSFARDQETQYF.

This clonotype counts as medium-sized. V is TRBV7-9 and J is TRBJ1-3; 10 nucleotides align to TRBD1. The CDR3 runs to 15 residues. V lost 3 bases to trimming and J lost 4 bases; unmatched junction nucleotides: 3. Germline CDR1 is SEHNR and CDR2 is FQNEAQ (reference sequence). CDR3 sequence (DNA): TGTGCCAGCAGCTTGGGACAGGGGACAGGAAACACCATATATTTT. Residues: CASSLGQGTGNTIYF.

The chain combines TRBV7-9 with TRBJ2-7; TRBD1 might be the D (6 bases). Trimming removed 4 bases from V and 2 bases from J, with 6 bases in between. Germline values: CDR1 SEHNR, CDR2 FQNEAQ (reference sequence). This CDR3 has 12 amino acids. This chain's CDR3 is CASSWDTYEQYF. CDR3 DNA: TGTGCCAGCAGCTGGGACACCTACGAGCAGTACTTC.

This clonotype is medium-sized in the sample. The rearrangement uses TRBV4-1 and TRBJ2-3; the match to TRBD1 covers 11 bases. The CDR3 spans 16 residues. Trimming at V came to 2 bases and at J to 5 bases, leaving 6 bases not matched to a gene. Per germline, CDR1 MGHRA and CDR2 YSYEKL. In DNA, the CDR3 is TGCGCCAGCAGCCAACTCCCGGGACAGGGGGAAGATACGCAGTATTTT. The encoded protein is CASSQLPGQGEDTQYF.

This clonotype has ten or more counts. The chain links TRBV28 to TRBJ2-6; no definite D call. CDR1 MDHEN and CDR2 SYDVKM come from the germline V gene. CDR3 length equals 12 residues. Trimming stripped 8 bases from V and 3 bases from J, with 5 bases between. Written as DNA, the CDR3 is TGTGCCAGCCATAGTGGGGCCAACGTCCTGACTTTC. The encoded protein is CASHSGANVLTF.

Judged by abundance, this clonotype is medium-sized. The rearrangement links TRBV25-1 to TRBJ2-7, with 8 bases lining up with TRBD2. The CDR3 has 16 residues. From germline, CDR1 is MGHDK and CDR2 SYGVNS. V was pared by 6 bases and J by 2 bases, with 12 bases of the junction left unmatched. CDR3 amino acids: CASRPPGLGLPYEQYF. The CDR3 nucleotides read TGTGCCAGCAGACCTCCGGGACTAGGCCTCCCCTACGAGCAGTACTTC.

This clonotype is classed as medium-sized (0.01 to 0.1%). This rearrangement joins TRBV30 to TRBJ1-5; 8 nucleotides agree with TRBD1. This CDR3 is built from 15 residues. Germline V gives CDR1 GTSNPN, CDR2 SVGIG (reference sequence). Trimming removed 0 bases from V and 8 bases from J; junction bases left unmatched: 9. CDR3 in amino acids: CAWSVGRGPEKPQHF. The CDR3 nucleotides are TGTGCCTGGAGTGTAGGCAGGGGGCCCGAGAAGCCCCAGCATTTT.

The rearrangement links TRBV23-1 to TRBJ2-7, with D possibly TRBD2 on 6 matching bases. TRBV23-1 counts as an open reading frame of uncertain function. The CDR3 has 16 amino acids. V dropped 0 bases and J dropped 1 base, with 13 bases sitting between them. CDR3 bases: TGCGCCAGCAGTCAATCAAGGAGGGTTCTTTCCTACGAGCAGTACTTC. Residues: CASSQSRRVLSYEQYF.

In its sample, this clonotype is medium-sized. The chain employs TRBV6-2 or TRBV6-3 and TRBJ2-5; 16 nucleotides agree with TRBD2. The CDR3 consists of 16 residues. Trimming took 4 bases from V and 5 from J; bases not matched to a gene: 4. Germline assignment: CDR1 MNHEY and CDR2 SVGEGT. The DNA of the CDR3 is TGTGCCAGCAGTTTGGGACTAGCGGGGGGGCCCGAGACCCAGTACTTC. Residues: CASSLGLAGGPETQYF.

In this sample, this clonotype turned up many times. The chain carries TRBV4-2 and TRBJ2-5; D remains ambiguous. Germline values: CDR1 LGHNA, CDR2 YNFKEQ. CDR3 length equals 14 residues. Trimming pared 0 bases from V and 0 bases from J, leaving 5 bases between. The CDR3: CASSQETNQETQYF. The CDR3 nucleotides read TGTGCCAGCAGCCAAGAAACCAACCAAGAGACCCAGTACTTC.

This clonotype was detected ten times or more. The chain is built from TRBV5-6 and TRBJ1-1, with TRBD1 matching 7 bases. Germline V gene data show CDR1 as SGHDT and CDR2 as YYEEEE. V lost 2 bases to trimming and J lost 0 bases; unmatched junction nucleotides: 13. The length of the CDR3 is 18 residues. The CDR3 DNA sequence: TGTGCCAGCAGCTTAAGGGGGCGTAGAGCAATCATGAACACTGAAGCTTTCTTT. Its translation: CASSLRGRRAIMNTEAFF.